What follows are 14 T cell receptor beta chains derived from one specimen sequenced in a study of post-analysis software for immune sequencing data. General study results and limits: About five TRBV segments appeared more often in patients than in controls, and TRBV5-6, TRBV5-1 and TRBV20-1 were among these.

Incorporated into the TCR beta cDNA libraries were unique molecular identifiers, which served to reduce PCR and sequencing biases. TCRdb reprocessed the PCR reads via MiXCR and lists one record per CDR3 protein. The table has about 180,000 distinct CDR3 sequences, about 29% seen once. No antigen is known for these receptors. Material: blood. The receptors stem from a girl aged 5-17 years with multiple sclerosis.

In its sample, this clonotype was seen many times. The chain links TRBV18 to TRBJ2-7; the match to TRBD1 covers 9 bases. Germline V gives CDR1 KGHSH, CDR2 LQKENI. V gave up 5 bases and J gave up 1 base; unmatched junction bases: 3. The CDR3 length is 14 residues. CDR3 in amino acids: CASSETGGSYEQYF. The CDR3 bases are TGTGCCAGCTCAGAGACAGGGGGGTCCTACGAGCAGTACTTC.

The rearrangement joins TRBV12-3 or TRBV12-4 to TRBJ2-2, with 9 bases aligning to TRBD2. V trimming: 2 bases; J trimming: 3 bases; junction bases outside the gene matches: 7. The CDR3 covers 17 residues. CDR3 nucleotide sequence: TGTGCCAGCAGTTTAAGTCTAGCGGGAAGGGACACCGGGGAGCTGTTTTTT. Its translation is CASSLSLAGRDTGELFF.

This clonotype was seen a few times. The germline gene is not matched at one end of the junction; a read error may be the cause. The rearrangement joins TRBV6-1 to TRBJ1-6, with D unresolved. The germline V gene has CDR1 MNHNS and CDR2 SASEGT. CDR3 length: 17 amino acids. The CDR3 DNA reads TGTGCCAGCAGTGAAGGAGGTGGGTGGAAATATAACTCACCCCTCCACTTT. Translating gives CASSEGGGWKYNSPLHF.

The CDR3 loop reads CASSLVTGNYYGYTF. The CDR3 bases are TGTGCCAGCAGCTTGGTTACGGGAAACTACTATGGCTACACCTTC. The rearrangement joins TRBV5-4 to TRBJ1-2; no reliable D call. The CDR3 is made up of 15 amino acids. The V gene lost 0 bases and the J gene lost 3 bases, with 12 bases spanning the gap. Germline-derived CDR1 and CDR2 are SGHNT and YYREEE (reference sequence).

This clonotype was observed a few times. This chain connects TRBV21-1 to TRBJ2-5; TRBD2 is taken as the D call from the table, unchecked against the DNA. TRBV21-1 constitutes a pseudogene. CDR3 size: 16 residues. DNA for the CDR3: TGTGCCAGCAGCCCTAGGACTAGCGGGTGCCGGGAGACCCAGTACTTC. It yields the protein CASSPRTSGCRETQYF.

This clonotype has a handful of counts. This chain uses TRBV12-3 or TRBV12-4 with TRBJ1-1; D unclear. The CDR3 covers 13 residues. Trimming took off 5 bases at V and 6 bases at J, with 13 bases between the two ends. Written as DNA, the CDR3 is TGTGCCAGCAGTGGCTCAGTGACGCCTGAAGCTTTCTTT. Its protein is CASSGSVTPEAFF.

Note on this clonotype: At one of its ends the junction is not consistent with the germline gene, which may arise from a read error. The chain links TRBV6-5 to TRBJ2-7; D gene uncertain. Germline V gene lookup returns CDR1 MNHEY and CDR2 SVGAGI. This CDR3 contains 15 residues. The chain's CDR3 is CASSYSSEPTYGQYF. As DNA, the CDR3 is TGTGCCAGCAGTTACTCTTCAGAGCCCACCTACGGGCAGTACTTC.

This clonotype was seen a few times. CDR3 nucleotides: TGTGCCTGGAGGAGTCAGGGCTCCTACGAGCAGTACTTC. Residues: CAWRSQGSYEQYF. The chain links TRBV30 to TRBJ2-7; TRBD1 might be the D (5 bases). The germline CDR1 and CDR2 sequences are GTSNPN and SVGIG (reference sequence). The V gene lost 3 bases and the J gene lost 0 bases, with 9 bases spanning the gap. The CDR3 runs 13 residues.

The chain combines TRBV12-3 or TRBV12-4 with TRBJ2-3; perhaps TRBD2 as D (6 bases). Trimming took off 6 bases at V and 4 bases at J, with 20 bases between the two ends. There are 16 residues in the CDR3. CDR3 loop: CASRPKGRDSADTQYF. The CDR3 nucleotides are TGTGCCAGCAGACCGAAGGGGCGGGATAGCGCAGATACGCAGTATTTT.

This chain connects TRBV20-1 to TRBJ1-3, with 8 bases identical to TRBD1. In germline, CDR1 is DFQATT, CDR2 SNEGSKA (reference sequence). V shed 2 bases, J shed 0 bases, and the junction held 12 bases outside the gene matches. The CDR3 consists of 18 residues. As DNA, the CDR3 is TGCAGTGCTAGATGGGACAGGTGGAACATTAGCTCTGGAAACACCATATATTTT. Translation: CSARWDRWNISSGNTIYF.

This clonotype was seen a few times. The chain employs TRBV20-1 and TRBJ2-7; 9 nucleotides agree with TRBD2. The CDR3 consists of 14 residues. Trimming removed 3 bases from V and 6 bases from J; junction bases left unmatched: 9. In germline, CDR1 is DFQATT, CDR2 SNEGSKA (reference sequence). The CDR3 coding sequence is TGCAGTGCTAGTGATAGCGGGAGAATATCCGAGCAGTACTTC. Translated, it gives CSASDSGRISEQYF.

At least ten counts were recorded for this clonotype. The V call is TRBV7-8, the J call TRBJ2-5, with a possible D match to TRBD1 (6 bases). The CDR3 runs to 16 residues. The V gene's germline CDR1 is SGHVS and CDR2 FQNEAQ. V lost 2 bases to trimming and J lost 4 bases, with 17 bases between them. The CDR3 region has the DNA TGTGCCAGCAGCTTAAAAGGGGCTTCAGGGGCAGAGACCCAGTACTTC. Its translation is CASSLKGASGAETQYF.

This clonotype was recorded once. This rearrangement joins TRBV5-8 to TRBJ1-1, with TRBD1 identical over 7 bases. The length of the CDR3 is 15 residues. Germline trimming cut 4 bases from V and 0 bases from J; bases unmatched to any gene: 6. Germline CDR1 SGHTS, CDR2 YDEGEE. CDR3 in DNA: TGTGCCAGCAGCCAGGGACAGTCCATGAACACTGAAGCTTTCTTT. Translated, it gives CASSQGQSMNTEAFF.

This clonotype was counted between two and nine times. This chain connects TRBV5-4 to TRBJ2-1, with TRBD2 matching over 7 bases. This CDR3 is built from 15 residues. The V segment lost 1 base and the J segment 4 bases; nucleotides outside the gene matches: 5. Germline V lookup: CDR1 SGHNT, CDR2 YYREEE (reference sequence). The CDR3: CASSLKREAYNEQFF. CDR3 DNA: TGTGCCAGCAGCTTGAAACGGGAGGCTTACAATGAGCAGTTCTTC.